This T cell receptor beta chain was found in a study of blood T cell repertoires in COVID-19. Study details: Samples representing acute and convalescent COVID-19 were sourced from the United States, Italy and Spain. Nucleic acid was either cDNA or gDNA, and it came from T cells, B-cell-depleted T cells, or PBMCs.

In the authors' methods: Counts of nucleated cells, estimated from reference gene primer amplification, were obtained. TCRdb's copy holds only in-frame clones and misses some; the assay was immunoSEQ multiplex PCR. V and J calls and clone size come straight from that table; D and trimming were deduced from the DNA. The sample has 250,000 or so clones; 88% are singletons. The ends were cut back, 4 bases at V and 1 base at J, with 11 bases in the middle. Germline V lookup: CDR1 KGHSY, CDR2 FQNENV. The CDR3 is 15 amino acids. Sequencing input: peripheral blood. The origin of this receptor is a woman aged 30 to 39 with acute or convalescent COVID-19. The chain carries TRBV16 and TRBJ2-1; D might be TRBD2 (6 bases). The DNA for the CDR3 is TGTGCCAGCAGCCCCGGGACTTGGTCCTACAATGAGCAGTTCTTC. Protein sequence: CASSPGTWSYNEQFF.